This T cell receptor (beta chain) was identified in a study of shared clonotypes between healthy human individuals. Turning to the study itself: Per donor, CD8 memory used one plate, CD8 naive used two, CD4 memory used three and CD4 naive used three.

Assay: immunoSEQ multiplex PCR; the TCRdb copy retains only in-frame clones and omits some. This table has about 1.1 million clones, 75% to 85% appearing once. The specimen was memory CD4+ T cells from PBMCs. Sample subset: CD45RA-negative fraction. The receptor was derived from a man younger than 35 in good health. Some clones in this sample may be carry-over from other donors' samples.

As DNA, the CDR3 is TGTGCCAGCAGCGCTCGGACTAGCGGGAGGAACACCGGGGAGCTGTTTTTT. It yields the protein CASSARTSGRNTGELFF. The V gene is TRBV7-8, the J gene TRBJ2-2, with 13 bases fitting TRBD2. Germline V CDR1 and CDR2: SGHVS, FQNEAQ. The CDR3 covers 17 residues. V shed 5 bases, J shed 1 base, and the junction held 4 bases outside the gene matches.